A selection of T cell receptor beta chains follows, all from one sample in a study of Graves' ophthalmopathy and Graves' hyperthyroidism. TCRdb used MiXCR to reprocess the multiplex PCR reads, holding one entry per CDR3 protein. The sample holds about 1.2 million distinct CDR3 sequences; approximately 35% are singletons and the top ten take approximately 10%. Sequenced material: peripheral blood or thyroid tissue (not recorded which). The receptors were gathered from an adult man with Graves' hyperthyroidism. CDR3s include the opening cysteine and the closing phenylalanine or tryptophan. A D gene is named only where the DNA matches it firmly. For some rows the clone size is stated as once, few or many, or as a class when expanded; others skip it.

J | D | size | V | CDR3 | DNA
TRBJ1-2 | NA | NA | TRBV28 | CASSLRKYGYTF | TGTGCCAGCAGTTTACGGAAGTATGGCTACACCTTC
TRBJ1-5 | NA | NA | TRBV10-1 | CASSSGDLNQPQHF | TGCGCCAGCAGTAGCGGGGACCTCAATCAGCCCCAGCATTTT
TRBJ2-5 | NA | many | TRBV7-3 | CASSLSPANQETQYF | TGTGCCAGCAGCTTAAGTCCGGCAAACCAAGAGACCCAGTACTTC
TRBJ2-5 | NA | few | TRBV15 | CATRGDSQAQETQYF | TGTGCCACCAGAGGGGACTCACAGGCCCAAGAGACCCAGTACTTC
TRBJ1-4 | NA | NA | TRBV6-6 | CASSYSSTGREKLFF | TGTGCCAGCAGTTACTCGAGTACAGGCCGGGAAAAACTGTTTTTT
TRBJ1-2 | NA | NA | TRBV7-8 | CASSFPADTQYFGYTF | NA
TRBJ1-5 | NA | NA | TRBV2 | CTSRAPYSNQPQHF | TGTACCAGCAGAGCCCCCTATAGCAATCAGCCCCAGCATTTT
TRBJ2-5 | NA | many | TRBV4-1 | CASSQEDYQAQYF | TGCGCCAGCAGCCAAGAGGACTACCAGGCCCAGTACTTC
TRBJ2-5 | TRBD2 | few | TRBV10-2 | CASKREVTETQYF | TGTGCCAGCAAGCGGGAGGTTACAGAGACCCAGTACTTC
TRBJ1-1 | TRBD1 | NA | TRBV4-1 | CASTDTGGFPEAFF | TGCGCCAGCACTGACACAGGGGGTTTTCCTGAAGCTTTCTTT
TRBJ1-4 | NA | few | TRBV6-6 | CASSPGGIVEEKLFF | TGTGCCAGCAGTCCTGGGGGGATAGTGGAGGAAAAACTGTTTTTT
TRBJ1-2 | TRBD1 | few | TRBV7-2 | CASSHGQGPSYGYTF | TGTGCCAGCAGCCACGGACAGGGGCCCAGCTATGGCTACACCTTC
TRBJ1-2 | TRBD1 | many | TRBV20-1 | CSARTGGGGGYTF | TGCAGTGCACGGACAGGGGGAGGGGGTGGCTACACCTTC
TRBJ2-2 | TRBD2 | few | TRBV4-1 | CASSHGLAYNTGELFF | TGCGCCAGCAGCCATGGACTAGCGTACAACACCGGGGAGCTGTTTTTT
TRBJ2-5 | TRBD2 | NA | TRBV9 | CASSVGLAGGPDETQYF | TGTGCCAGCAGCGTAGGGTTAGCGGGGGGGCCCGATGAGACCCAGTACTTC